These 14 T cell receptor beta chains were sequenced from one sample in a study of control samples from healthy donors and cancer patients. Produced via immunoSEQ multiplex PCR; TCRdb's table is partial and in-frame only. The sample gives 200,000 to 250,000 clones, around 94% of which show up once; 1.5% is in the top ten. Sequenced material: blood. The receptors shown here come from a man between 50 and 59 years old in good health.

The chain joins TRBV19 to TRBJ1-1, with D perhaps TRBD1 (6 bases). Germline V gene data show CDR1 as LNHDA and CDR2 as SQIVND (reference sequence). The CDR3 is 14 amino acids. Trimming shortened V by 5 bases and J by 3 bases, and 13 bases separated the two germline ends. In DNA, the CDR3 is TGTGCCAGTAGTGCCACAGGGTTCGACACTGAAGCTTTCTTT. This translates into CASSATGFDTEAFF.

This clone was seen a handful of times. The chain uses TRBV19 and TRBJ1-5; D not certain. Trimming shortened V by 5 bases and J by 2 bases, and 10 bases separated the two germline ends. Germline V gene sequence: CDR1 LNHDA, CDR2 SQIVND (reference sequence). The CDR3 is 14 residues long. CDR3 coding DNA: TGTGCCAGTAGTCGACCGGCGGGCAATCAGCCCCAGCATTTT. As protein: CASSRPAGNQPQHF.

The chain links TRBV6-1 to TRBJ2-1, with D possibly matching TRBD2 (6 bases). There are 15 residues in the CDR3. CDR1 MNHNS and CDR2 SASEGT come from the germline V gene. Trimming left V 3 bases short and J 2 bases short, with 11 bases between. CDR3: CASSEGRGTYNEQFF. CDR3 nucleotide sequence: TGTGCCAGCAGTGAGGGGCGGGGTACCTACAATGAGCAGTTCTTC.

This clone occurred once. This sequence joins TRBV9 and TRBJ1-3; D gene ambiguous. The germline V gene has CDR1 SGDLS and CDR2 YYNGEE. The CDR3 loop spans 13 amino acids. Trimming stripped 3 bases from V and 4 bases from J, with 8 bases between. DNA for the CDR3: TGTGCCAGCAGCGACAGTTCAGGAAACACCATATATTTT. Its protein is CASSDSSGNTIYF.

The chain combines TRBV9 with TRBJ2-7, with 9 bases lining up with TRBD2. V dropped 0 bases and J dropped 1; count of bases not matched to a gene: 2. Germline loops: CDR1 SGDLS, CDR2 YYNGEE. The CDR3 extends over 15 amino acids. In DNA form, the CDR3 reads TGTGCCAGCAGCGTAGCTAGCGGGGTATCCTACGAGCAGTACTTC. This sequence encodes CASSVASGVSYEQYF.

V and J are TRBV2 and TRBJ2-2, with a weak D call TRBD1 (5 bases). V lost 5 bases and J 2 bases, leaving 9 bases between the germline ends. Germline loops: CDR1 SNHLY, CDR2 FYNNEI. The CDR3 is 14 amino acids. The chain's CDR3 is CASSLDSNTGELFF. The CDR3 DNA reads as TGTGCCAGCAGTCTCGACAGCAACACCGGGGAGCTGTTTTTT.

This clone appeared a single time. The chain uses TRBV9 and TRBJ2-5, with D perhaps matching TRBD2 (6 bases). The CDR3 is 12 amino acids. Looked up from germline, CDR1 is SGDLS and CDR2 is YYNGEE. Trimming removed 2 bases from V and 5 bases from J, with 7 bases in between. The CDR3 DNA reads as TGTGCCAGCAGCGTTAGCGGTGAGACCCAGTACTTC. This sequence encodes CASSVSGETQYF.

This clone was counted once. The J gene is TRBJ1-2, the V gene TRBV6-6; weak D call: TRBD1 (5 bases). The CDR3 is made up of 13 amino acids. The V gene's germline CDR1 is MNHNY and CDR2 SVGAGI (reference sequence). The V end lost 6 bases, the J end lost 4 bases, and 12 bases lay between the germline ends. The CDR3 bases are TGTGCCAGCAGGGGGGGACTGATCTATGGCTACACCTTC. Translation gives CASRGGLIYGYTF.

The chain couples TRBV4-1 to TRBJ1-2; D might be TRBD1 (6 bases). The CDR3 spans 15 residues. Germline V gives CDR1 MGHRA, CDR2 YSYEKL. Trimming removed 10 bases from V and 2 bases from J, with 20 bases in between. The CDR3 reads CATKGGPGENYGYTF. The CDR3 DNA reads as TGCGCCACCAAAGGGGGGCCAGGGGAGAACTATGGCTACACCTTC.

The chain couples TRBV6-5 to TRBJ1-1; 8 bases align to TRBD1. The CDR3 runs to 14 residues. Per germline, CDR1 MNHEY and CDR2 SVGAGI. The ends lost 7 bases at V and 8 bases at J; junction bases unmatched: 12. The CDR3 DNA reads as TGTGCCAGCATTGTTGACAGGGGAGGTATGGAAGCTTTCTTT. Its translation is CASIVDRGGMEAFF.

The chain is built from TRBV3-1 (or the pseudogene TRBV3-2) and TRBJ1-2; tentatively, D is TRBD1 (6 bases). CDR1 and CDR2 (germline): LGHDT, YNNKEL (reference sequence). V lost 2 bases and J lost 6, with 10 bases in between. This CDR3 is built from 13 residues. DNA of the CDR3: TGTGCCAGCAGCCAAATGACAGGAGATGGCTACACCTTC. Protein product: CASSQMTGDGYTF.

The CDR3 coding sequence is TGTGCCAGCAGCTTTACAGGGTTGACAAACACCATATATTTT. This codes for CASSFTGLTNTIYF. V is TRBV7-9 and J is TRBJ1-3; a weak D match, TRBD1 (6 bases). Germline-derived CDR1 and CDR2 are SEHNR and FQNEAQ (reference sequence). V shed 3 bases and J shed 6 bases, with 12 bases lying between them. The CDR3 consists of 14 residues.

Of note for this clone: Sequence at one end of the junction differs from germline and may be a read error. The V gene is TRBV4-3, the J gene TRBJ2-1; D possibly matches TRBD1 or TRBD2 (6 bases each). Germline V gene lookup returns CDR1 LGHNA and CDR2 YSLEER. The CDR3 is 15 residues long. CDR3 residues: CASSQAPGGYTEQFF. The CDR3 nucleotides read TGCGCCAGCAGCCAAGCGCCCGGGGGCTACACTGAGCAGTTCTTC.

V is TRBV21-1 and J is TRBJ2-1; the table's D gene call, TRBD1, was not cross checked with the DNA. TRBV21-1 is a pseudogene segment. This CDR3 has 16 residues. CDR3 amino acids: CASSKGPPRSNNEQFF. The CDR3 DNA reads TGTGCCAGCAGCAAGGGCCCGCCCCGTTCTAACAATGAGCAGTTCTTC.